The 24 T cell receptor beta chains in this list originate from one sample, sequenced in a study of cytomegalovirus exposure and HLA in healthy donors. TCRdb's table, derived via immunoSEQ multiplex PCR, lists solely in-frame clones and lacks some. Found here are about 200,000 clones, 70% to 85% of them singletons; the top ten hold 13%. Sequencing was carried out using PBMCs. These receptors originate from a woman younger than 45 in good health and CMV-seropositive.

V gene TRBV11-1 combines with J gene TRBJ2-2; TRBD1 is a possible D gene (5 bases). Trimming stripped 10 bases from V and 4 bases from J, with 25 bases between. Germline V gene lookup returns CDR1 SGHAT and CDR2 FQDESV (reference sequence). The CDR3 spans 17 residues. This chain's CDR3 is CATKPGSRTTFTGELFF. DNA for the CDR3: TGTGCCACCAAACCCGGGTCCCGGACAACCTTCACCGGGGAGCTGTTTTTT.

This chain uses TRBV5-8 with TRBJ1-2, with TRBD1 matching over 7 bases. Looked up from germline, CDR1 is SGHTS and CDR2 is YDEGEE. After removal of 9 bases from V and 7 bases from J, the junction contained 6 bases not matched to a gene. This CDR3 is 11 amino acids long. For the CDR3, the DNA is TGTGCCATCCAGGGGGATCCTGGCTACACCTTC. Amino acids: CAIQGDPGYTF.

The V call is TRBV28, the J call TRBJ1-1, with D possibly TRBD1 on 6 matching bases. The V gene lost 2 bases and the J gene lost 11 bases, with 12 bases spanning the gap. The length of the CDR3 is 12 residues. Germline assignment: CDR1 MDHEN and CDR2 SYDVKM. CDR3 loop: CASSLGQLVAFF. The CDR3 DNA reads TGTGCCAGCAGTTTAGGACAGCTGGTTGCTTTCTTT.

This clone was picked up a small number of times. The rearrangement joins TRBV5-1 to TRBJ2-3; tentative D call: TRBD2 (5 bases). The ends were cut back, 7 bases at V and 2 bases at J, with 14 bases in the middle. The CDR3 runs to 14 residues. Germline V gene data show CDR1 as SGHRS and CDR2 as YFSETQ. CDR3 sequence reads: CASLEAENTDTQYF. In DNA form, the CDR3 reads TGCGCCAGCTTAGAAGCGGAGAACACAGATACGCAGTATTTT. The full variable domain, completed using reference TRBV5-1 and TRBJ2-3, is KAGVTQTPRYLIKTRGQQVTLSCSPISGHRSVSWYQQTPGQGLQFLFEYFSETQRNKGNFPGRFSGRQFSNSRSEMNVSTLELGDSALYLCASLEAENTDTQYFGPGTRLTVL.

At least ten counts were recorded for this clone. At one end the junction does not follow the germline gene, possibly because of a read error. The chain carries TRBV4-2 and TRBJ2-7, with TRBD2 matching over 10 bases. The CDR3 is 13 amino acids. Germline V gene lookup returns CDR1 LGHNA and CDR2 YNFKEQ. This CDR3 is CASSQDLGTSDIF. For the CDR3, the DNA is TGTGCCAGCAGCCAAGATCTGGGGACTAGCGATATATTC.

The chain joins TRBV27 to TRBJ2-7; D may be TRBD1 (6 bases). Per germline, CDR1 MNHEY and CDR2 SMNVEV (reference sequence). Trimming took 6 bases from V and 0 from J, leaving 15 bases between them. There are 15 residues in the CDR3. The CDR3 DNA follows: TGTGCCAGCAGCCAAGGACAGACCCTCTCCTACGAGCAGTACTTC. Its translation is CASSQGQTLSYEQYF.

J is TRBJ2-1 and V is TRBV5-1, with 9 nucleotides matching TRBD2. This CDR3 has 16 amino acids. CDR1 and CDR2 (germline): SGHRS, YFSETQ. With V trimmed by 0 bases and J by 4 bases, 5 bases remained unmatched. This CDR3 is CASSLEPAGGYNEQFF. The CDR3 region has the DNA TGCGCCAGCAGCTTGGAGCCAGCGGGAGGATACAATGAGCAGTTCTTC.

The rearrangement joins TRBV9 to TRBJ2-7; weak D call: TRBD2 (6 bases). The CDR3 covers 13 residues. V was trimmed by 5 bases and J by 5 bases, leaving 14 bases between them. In germline, CDR1 is SGDLS, CDR2 YYNGEE. This chain's CDR3 is CASSSGERDEQYF. The CDR3 DNA reads as TGTGCCAGCAGTTCGGGAGAGAGGGACGAGCAGTACTTC.

This clone showed up just once. The V gene is TRBV27, the J gene TRBJ1-5; 9 nucleotides agree with TRBD1. Losses at the gene ends were 4 bases for V and 16 bases for J; bases not matched to a gene: 14. CDR1 is MNHEY and CDR2 is SMNVEV in the germline V gene (reference sequence). The CDR3 totals 14 residues. CDR3: CASSYRLGTGIEHF. Written as DNA, the CDR3 is TGTGCCAGCAGTTACCGACTTGGGACAGGGATAGAACATTTT.

The V and J genes are TRBV5-1 and TRBJ2-1; 7 nucleotides align to TRBD2. With 0 bases clipped from V and 1 base from J, the junction kept 10 bases outside the gene matches. Germline-derived CDR1 and CDR2 are SGHRS and YFSETQ. The CDR3 length is 18 residues. CDR3 sequence: CASSLAAGVRESYNEQFF. The CDR3 region has the DNA TGCGCCAGCAGCTTGGCGGCGGGAGTCCGAGAGTCCTACAATGAGCAGTTCTTC. Full variable domain (rest looked up from reference TRBV5-1 and TRBJ2-1): KAGVTQTPRYLIKTRGQQVTLSCSPISGHRSVSWYQQTPGQGLQFLFEYFSETQRNKGNFPGRFSGRQFSNSRSEMNVSTLELGDSALYLCASSLAAGVRESYNEQFFGPGTRLTVL.

V usage is TRBV4-2 and J usage is TRBJ2-7; D unclear. Trimming left V 1 base short and J 2 bases short, with 6 bases between. The CDR3 spans 13 residues. Per germline, CDR1 LGHNA and CDR2 YNFKEQ. This chain's CDR3 is CASSQGQTYEQYF. In nucleotides, the CDR3 is TGTGCCAGCAGCCAAGGGCAGACCTACGAGCAGTACTTC.

On this clone: Sequence at one end of the junction differs from germline and may be a read error. The chain has TRBV7-7 and TRBJ2-5; D is perhaps TRBD1 (6 bases). This CDR3 has 13 residues. CDR1 is SSHAT and CDR2 is FNYEAQ in the germline V gene (reference sequence). For the CDR3, the DNA is TGTGCTAGCAGCTTGGACAGTGAAGAGACCCAGTACTTC. This codes for CASSLDSEETQYF.

The V call is TRBV2, the J call TRBJ1-1, with D unresolved. Trimming removed 4 bases from V and 7 bases from J, with 7 bases in between. The length of the CDR3 is 11 residues. The germline V gene has CDR1 SNHLY and CDR2 FYNNEI. The CDR3 loop is CASSGRNEAFF. Written as DNA, the CDR3 is TGTGCCAGCAGTGGGAGGAATGAAGCTTTCTTT.

The chain links TRBV29-1 to TRBJ2-5; D is possibly TRBD1 (6 bases). Germline V gives CDR1 SQVTM, CDR2 ANQGSEA. Trimming removed 6 bases from V and 4 bases from J, with 12 bases in between. This CDR3 is built from 12 residues. DNA for the CDR3: TGCAGCGTACCAGGGGTTGGAGAGACCCAGTACTTC. Residues: CSVPGVGETQYF.

This chain connects TRBV11-2 to TRBJ1-2; D is unresolved. The CDR3 loop spans 16 amino acids. Germline V gene sequence: CDR1 SGHAT, CDR2 FQNNGV. V lost 0 bases to trimming and J lost 8 bases, with 19 bases between them. The CDR3 sequence: CASSLDGRSAGWGYTF. The DNA of the CDR3 is TGTGCCAGCAGCTTAGATGGCAGGTCTGCTGGTTGGGGCTACACCTTC. Complete variable domain (other parts from reference TRBV11-2 and TRBJ1-2): EAGVAQSPRYKIIEKRQSVAFWCNPISGHATLYWYQQILGQGPKLLIQFQNNGVVDDSQLPKDRFSAERLKGVDSTLKIQPAKLEDSAVYLCASSLDGRSAGWGYTFGSGTRLTVV.

The chain joins TRBV30 to TRBJ2-1; tentative D call: TRBD1 (6 bases). The CDR3 consists of 13 residues. CDR1 is GTSNPN, CDR2 SVGIG, per germline (reference sequence). Trimming shortened V by 4 bases and J by 10 bases, and 17 bases separated the two germline ends. The CDR3 here is CAWNRDLSQEQFF. As DNA, the CDR3 is TGTGCCTGGAACAGGGACCTATCACAAGAGCAGTTCTTC.

The chain recombines TRBV5-1 with TRBJ2-7; TRBD2 matches at 11 bases. Germline CDR1 SGHRS, CDR2 YFSETQ. Trimming took 3 bases from V and 3 from J; bases not matched to a gene: 8. CDR3 length: 16 amino acids. Here the CDR3 DNA reads TGCGCCAGCAGCTGGACTCTTAGCGGGAGGGACTACGAGCAGTACTTC. Encoded protein: CASSWTLSGRDYEQYF.

The rearrangement uses TRBV5-6 and TRBJ2-1; weak D call: TRBD1 (5 bases). Germline-derived CDR1 and CDR2 are SGHDT and YYEEEE. This CDR3 is built from 16 residues. The V and J ends lost 5 bases and 8 bases respectively, with 23 bases between them. The CDR3 here is CASSRQGAYHTYEQFF. As DNA, the CDR3 is TGTGCCAGCAGTCGGCAAGGGGCTTACCACACTTATGAGCAGTTCTTC.

This rearrangement joins TRBV27 to TRBJ2-7; 9 positions agree with TRBD2. The CDR3 covers 16 residues. Germline V gene data show CDR1 as MNHEY and CDR2 as SMNVEV (reference sequence). V gave up 0 bases and J gave up 2 bases; unmatched junction bases: 5. The CDR3 reads CASSLSSGGRAYEQYF. In DNA, the CDR3 is TGTGCCAGCAGTTTATCGAGTGGCGGGAGGGCCTACGAGCAGTACTTC.

V is TRBV7-6 and J is TRBJ1-1; 12 nucleotides match TRBD1. CDR3 size: 15 residues. Trimming cost V 4 bases and J 4 bases; bases outside gene matches: 4. The germline V gene encodes CDR1 SGHVS and CDR2 FNYEAQ. DNA of the CDR3: TGTGCCAGCAGCTGGGGACAGGGGGCTTCCACTGAAGCTTTCTTT. This gives the protein CASSWGQGASTEAFF.

This chain links TRBV28 with TRBJ1-2; 9 nucleotides line up with TRBD1. The junction had 16 bases not matched to a gene; V was cut back by 6 bases and J by 8 bases. Germline CDR1 reads MDHEN; CDR2 reads SYDVKM. The CDR3 contains 16 residues. DNA for the CDR3: TGTGCCAGCAGACCGACAGGGGGTAAGGGGTCGGAAGGCTACACCTTC. Translated, it gives CASRPTGGKGSEGYTF.

This rearrangement joins TRBV2 to TRBJ2-5; 7 bases line up with TRBD2. J lost 4 bases, V lost 1 base, and 6 bases had no gene match. The CDR3 contains 15 residues. CDR1 is SNHLY and CDR2 is FYNNEI in the germline V gene. CDR3 region: CASSEVYWGGETQYF. For the CDR3, the DNA is TGTGCCAGCAGTGAAGTCTACTGGGGGGGAGAGACCCAGTACTTC.

The rearrangement uses TRBV7-2 and TRBJ1-2, with a weak D call TRBD1 (5 bases). V lost 5 bases, J lost 8 bases, and 21 bases lay in between. CDR1 and CDR2 (germline): SGHTA, FQGNSA. The length of the CDR3 is 15 residues. CDR3 DNA: TGTGCCAGCAGCCCTCAAAGGTGGGGGGGGGAGGGCTACACCTTC. This codes for CASSPQRWGGEGYTF. Full variable domain (rest looked up from reference TRBV7-2 and TRBJ1-2): GAGVSQSPSNKVTEKGKDVELRCDPISGHTALYWYRQSLGQGLEFLIYFQGNSAPDKSGLPSDRFSAERTGGSVSTLTIQRTQQEDSAVYLCASSPQRWGGEGYTFGSGTRLTVV.

The chain couples TRBV19 to TRBJ1-2, with D perhaps matching TRBD1 (5 bases). Trimming took off 8 bases at V and 0 bases at J, with 16 bases between the two ends. CDR3 length equals 15 residues. The germline V gene encodes CDR1 LNHDA and CDR2 SQIVND (reference sequence). The CDR3 reads CASLGPGGANYGYTF. DNA for the CDR3: TGTGCCAGTCTTGGACCCGGGGGAGCTAACTATGGCTACACCTTC.